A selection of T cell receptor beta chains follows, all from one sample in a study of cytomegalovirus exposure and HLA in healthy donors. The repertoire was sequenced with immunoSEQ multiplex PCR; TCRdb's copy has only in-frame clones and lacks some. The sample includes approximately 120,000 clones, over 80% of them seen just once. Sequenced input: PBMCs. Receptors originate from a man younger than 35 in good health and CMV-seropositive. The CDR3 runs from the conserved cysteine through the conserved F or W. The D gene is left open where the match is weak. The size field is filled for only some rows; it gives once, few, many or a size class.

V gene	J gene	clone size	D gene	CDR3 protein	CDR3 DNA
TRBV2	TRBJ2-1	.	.	CASSTEQALNEQFF	TGTGCCAGCAGTACTGAGCAGGCTCTCAATGAGCAGTTCTTC
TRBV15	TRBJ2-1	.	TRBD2	CATSGGRGVGLYNEQFF	TGTGCCACCAGCGGCGGCCGGGGGGTCGGGCTTTACAATGAGCAGTTCTTC
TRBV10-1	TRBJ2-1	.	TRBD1	CASSESGTGFNEQFF	TGCGCCAGCAGTGAGTCAGGGACAGGGTTCAATGAGCAGTTCTTC
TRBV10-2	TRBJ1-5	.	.	CASSQQGSGQPQHF	TGCGCCAGCAGTCAACAGGGATCGGGCCAGCCCCAGCATTTT
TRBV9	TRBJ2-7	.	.	CASSVGVGANSYEQYF	TGTGCCAGCAGCGTAGGGGTAGGGGCCAACTCCTACGAGCAGTACTTC
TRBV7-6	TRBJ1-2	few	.	CASSPLNYGYTF	TGTGCCAGCAGCCCTCTTAACTATGGCTACACCTTC
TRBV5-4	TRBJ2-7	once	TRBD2	CASSPSGGYEQYF	TGTGCCAGCAGCCCTAGCGGGGGGTACGAGCAGTACTTC
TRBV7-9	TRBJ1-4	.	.	CAISGDRPNEKLFF	TGTGCCATCTCCGGTGACAGACCTAATGAAAAACTGTTTTTT
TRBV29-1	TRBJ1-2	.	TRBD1	CSVGQVDGYTF	TGCAGCGTCGGACAGGTAGATGGCTACACCTTC
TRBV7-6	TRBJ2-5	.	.	CASSLAGTFQETQYF	TGTGCCAGCAGCTTAGCCGGTACCTTCCAAGAGACCCAGTACTTC
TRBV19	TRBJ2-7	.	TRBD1	CASSSGQGLYEQYF	TGTGCCAGTAGCTCCGGACAGGGACTCTACGAGCAGTACTTC
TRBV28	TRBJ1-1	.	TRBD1	CASSLLDRGSEAFF	TGTGCCAGCAGTTTACTCGACAGGGGATCTGAAGCTTTCTTT
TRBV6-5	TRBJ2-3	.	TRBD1	CASSYSIQGYDTQYF	TGTGCCAGCAGTTACTCCATACAGGGGTATGATACGCAGTATTTT
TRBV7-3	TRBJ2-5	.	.	CASSVTGGLGETQYF	TGTGCCAGCAGCGTTACGGGGGGCCTTGGAGAGACCCAGTACTTC
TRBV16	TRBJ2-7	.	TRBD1	CASSQPGTGIYEQYF	TGTGCCAGCAGCCAACCCGGGACAGGGATCTACGAGCAGTACTTC
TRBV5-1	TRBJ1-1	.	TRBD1	CASSSQGVGTEAFF	TGCGCCAGCAGCTCGCAGGGGGTAGGGACTGAAGCTTTCTTT